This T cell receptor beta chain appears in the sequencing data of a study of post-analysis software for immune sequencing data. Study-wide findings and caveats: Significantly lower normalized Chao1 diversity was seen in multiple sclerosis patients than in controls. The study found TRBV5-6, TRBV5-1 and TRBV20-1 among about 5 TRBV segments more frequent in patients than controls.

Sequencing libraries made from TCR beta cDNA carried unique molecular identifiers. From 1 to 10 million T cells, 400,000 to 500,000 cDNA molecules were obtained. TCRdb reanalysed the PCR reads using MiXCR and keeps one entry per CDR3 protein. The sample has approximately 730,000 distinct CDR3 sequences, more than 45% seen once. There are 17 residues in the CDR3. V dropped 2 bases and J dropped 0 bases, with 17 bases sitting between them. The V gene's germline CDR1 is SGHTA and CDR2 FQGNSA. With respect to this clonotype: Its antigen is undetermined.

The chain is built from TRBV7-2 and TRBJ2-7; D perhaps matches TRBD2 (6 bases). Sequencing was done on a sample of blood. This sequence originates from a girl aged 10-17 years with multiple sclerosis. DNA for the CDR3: TGTGCCAGCAGCTTATTCTCCGGCGGGGAAATCTCCTACGAGCAGTACTTC. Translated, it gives CASSLFSGGEISYEQYF.